Shown below are 5 T cell receptor beta chains from a single sample sequenced in a study of blood T cell repertoires in COVID-19. Profiling relied on immunoSEQ multiplex PCR, and the TCRdb table lists in-frame clones only, not all of them. This sample has 150,000 to 200,000 clones, with approximately 80% found just once. Sequencing input: PBMCs or T cells enriched from blood (not recorded which). The source is a man aged 55-75 years who had been exposed to COVID-19.

V and J are TRBV30 and TRBJ2-7; 12 bases are a match to TRBD2. V trimming: 0 bases; J trimming: 7 bases; junction bases outside the gene matches: 16. The CDR3 extends over 18 amino acids. Germline V lookup: CDR1 GTSNPN, CDR2 SVGIG (reference sequence). CDR3 sequence (DNA): TGTGCCTGGAGTGTAAGAACTAGCGGGAGGCCGAGGATGGAGGAGCAGTACTTC. Its protein product is CAWSVRTSGRPRMEEQYF.

The gene calls are TRBV29-1 and TRBJ2-7, with D hard to call. The germline V gene has CDR1 SQVTM and CDR2 ANQGSEA. Between the trimmed V and J ends, which lost 4 bases and 6 bases, there was a span of 10 bases. CDR3 length: 11 amino acids. The DNA for the CDR3 is TGCAGCGTTGCAAGTACGGGCGAGCAGTACTTC. This encodes CSVASTGEQYF.

This clone was seen a few times. The chain combines TRBV21-1 with TRBJ2-7; the D call of TRBD2 is as the table states it, not checked on the DNA. TRBV21-1 is tagged as a pseudogene. CDR3 length: 15 amino acids. The CDR3 bases are TGTGCCAGCAGCAAAGAGGAGGGGTCCTCCTACGAGCAGTACTTC. This encodes CASSKEEGSSYEQYF.

J is TRBJ2-1 and V is TRBV30, with 8 bases aligning to TRBD2. Trimming cost V 1 base and J 3 bases; bases outside gene matches: 8. The length of the CDR3 is 16 residues. Germline V lookup: CDR1 GTSNPN, CDR2 SVGIG (reference sequence). CDR3 nucleotide sequence: TGTGCCTGGAGTGAAACCGGGACTAGAAACTACAATGAGCAGTTCTTC. Translating it yields CAWSETGTRNYNEQFF.

The rearrangement joins TRBV6-2 or TRBV6-3 to TRBJ2-7, with 7 bases identical to TRBD1. The CDR3 consists of 13 residues. The V segment lost 5 bases and the J segment 6 bases; nucleotides outside the gene matches: 7. Germline V CDR1 and CDR2: MNHEY, SVGEGT. CDR3 in DNA: TGTGCCAGCAGTCGTGGACAGGCGAGCGAGCAGTACTTC. Protein: CASSRGQASEQYF.